These 14 T cell receptor beta chains came from one sample sequenced in a study of long-term antiretroviral therapy in people with HIV. At the survey level, the v3.0 immunoSEQ assay was run. Some clones are missing from TCRdb's copy, which holds only in-frame ones; the method was immunoSEQ multiplex PCR. The sample records approximately 20,000 clones, approximately 86% being singletons. Here the sequenced sample was unsorted PBMCs, taken around 4 years after starting antiretroviral therapy. The receptors come from a man aged 18 to 29 with HIV.

The genes are TRBV4-1 and TRBJ1-5; D gene uncertain. The germline CDR1 and CDR2 sequences are MGHRA and YSYEKL. This CDR3 comprises 19 residues. The V and J ends lost 1 base and 0 bases respectively, with 19 bases between them. The CDR3 coding sequence is TGCGCCAGCAGCCAAGTCCATCCCCCGCCCGAGTATAGCAATCAGCCCCAGCATTTT. It translates to CASSQVHPPPEYSNQPQHF.

This clone was found a few times. The genes are TRBV6-1 and TRBJ2-7; TRBD1 is a possible D gene (5 bases). Trimming removed 2 bases at V and 3 bases at J, with 11 bases between. CDR3 length equals 14 residues. In germline, CDR1 is MNHNS, CDR2 SASEGT. The CDR3 sequence: CASSEYGQGYEQYF. The DNA of the CDR3 is TGTGCCAGCAGTGAATATGGGCAGGGCTACGAGCAGTACTTC.

This chain uses TRBV11-2 with TRBJ1-3, with 8 bases aligning to TRBD1. V lost 5 bases and J lost 2; bases outside the gene matches: 5. The germline CDR1 and CDR2 sequences are SGHAT and FQNNGV. The CDR3 contains 15 residues. CDR3 residues: CASSPWTGTGNTIYF. In DNA form, the CDR3 reads TGTGCCAGCAGCCCCTGGACAGGGACTGGAAACACCATATATTTT.

In this sample, this clone turned up once. This chain links TRBV19 with TRBJ1-4; no definite D call. Deletions cut 8 bases from V and 7 bases from J, with 11 bases between. The CDR3 consists of 12 residues. Looked up from germline, CDR1 is LNHDA and CDR2 is SQIVND (reference sequence). DNA for the CDR3: TGTGCCAGTTCCCCGTGGGGTGAAAAACTGTTTTTT. It translates to CASSPWGEKLFF.

The chain links TRBV6-1 to TRBJ1-3, with no clear D. V lost 7 bases to trimming and J lost 2 bases, with 6 bases between them. This CDR3 spans 12 amino acids. Germline V gives CDR1 MNHNS, CDR2 SASEGT. The CDR3 spells CASTLPGNTIYF. In DNA form, the CDR3 reads TGTGCCAGCACCCTGCCTGGAAACACCATATATTTT.

V and J are TRBV6-1 and TRBJ2-5; 10 bases fit TRBD2. Germline lookup yields CDR1 MNHNS and CDR2 SASEGT. CDR3 length equals 13 residues. Trimming took 6 bases from V and 5 from J; bases not matched to a gene: 3. As DNA, the CDR3 is TGTGCCAGCAGAGCGGGGGGGCGGGAGACCCAGTACTTC. This translates into CASRAGGRETQYF.

The rearrangement uses TRBV28 and TRBJ1-2; D ambiguous. The CDR3 contains 11 residues. Per the germline V gene, CDR1 is MDHEN and CDR2 is SYDVKM. V gave up 7 bases and J gave up 4 bases, with 7 bases separating them. CDR3 bases: TGTGCCAGCAAATTGAGCTATGGCTACACCTTC. It yields the protein CASKLSYGYTF.

The rearrangement joins TRBV5-6 to TRBJ1-4; D ambiguous. Germline CDR1 and CDR2: SGHDT and YYEEEE. Trimming pared 1 base from V and 8 bases from J, leaving 9 bases between. The CDR3 is made up of 13 amino acids. The CDR3 reads CASSLSNGEKLFF. The DNA for the CDR3 is TGTGCCAGCAGCTTGTCGAACGGCGAAAAACTGTTTTTT.

The chain carries TRBV5-8 and TRBJ1-6; unclear D gene. The CDR3 extends over 16 amino acids. Germline V gene sequence: CDR1 SGHTS, CDR2 YDEGEE. The V gene lost 2 bases and the J gene lost 6 bases, with 15 bases spanning the gap. CDR3 nucleotide sequence: TGTGCCAGCAGCTTAGTCGGCCAGGTTGCTAATTCACCCCTCCACTTT. Translating it yields CASSLVGQVANSPLHF.

In this sample, this clone turned up a few times. The chain combines TRBV19 with TRBJ2-5; D gene unclear. Trimming removed 8 bases from V and 4 bases from J, with 5 bases in between. This CDR3 contains 10 residues. CDR1 and CDR2 (germline): LNHDA, SQIVND (reference sequence). The CDR3 DNA reads TGTGCCAGTGGTCGAGAGACCCAGTACTTC. It translates to CASGRETQYF. The full variable domain, completed using reference TRBV19 and TRBJ2-5, is DGGITQSPKYLFRKEGQNVTLSCEQNLNHDAMYWYRQDPGQGLRLIYYSQIVNDFQKGDIAEGYSVSREKKESFPLTVTSAQKNPTAFYLCASGRETQYFGPGTRLLVL.

The J gene is TRBJ1-5, the V gene TRBV18; TRBD1 matches at 8 bases. CDR1 is KGHSH and CDR2 is LQKENI in the germline V gene. The CDR3 is 15 residues long. Trimming removed 6 bases from V and 4 bases from J; junction bases left unmatched: 8. The CDR3: CASSGGTGLNQPQHF. CDR3 nucleotide sequence: TGTGCCAGCTCGGGCGGGACAGGACTTAATCAGCCCCAGCATTTT.

V and J are TRBV6-1 and TRBJ1-1; D perhaps matches TRBD1 (5 bases). The CDR3 length is 17 residues. Per the germline V gene, CDR1 is MNHNS and CDR2 is SASEGT. The V end was cut by 3 bases, the J end by 1 base, with 18 bases between. The CDR3 region is CASSDPWILGGNTEAFF. In nucleotides, the CDR3 is TGTGCCAGCAGTGACCCCTGGATTTTGGGGGGGAACACTGAAGCTTTCTTT.

The genes are TRBV28 and TRBJ2-1; tentatively, D is TRBD2 (5 bases). The germline V gene encodes CDR1 MDHEN and CDR2 SYDVKM. Trimming took 5 bases from V and 5 from J, leaving 19 bases between them. The CDR3 is 16 amino acids. CDR3 sequence (DNA): TGTGCCAGCAGTCCGCGAGAGGGCCCTCATCACAATGAGCAGTTCTTC. Translation gives CASSPREGPHHNEQFF.

V is TRBV30 and J is TRBJ1-4; 8 positions match TRBD1. The CDR3 runs to 11 residues. CDR1 and CDR2 (germline): GTSNPN, SVGIG (reference sequence). Trimming at V came to 5 bases and at J to 8 bases, leaving 1 base not matched to a gene. CDR3 in amino acids: CAWRTGEKLFF. CDR3 sequence (DNA): TGTGCCTGGCGGACAGGGGAAAAACTGTTTTTT.